What follows are 13 T cell receptor beta chains derived from one specimen sequenced in a study of OX40 agonist ivuxolimab in advanced cancers. This table comes from immunoSEQ multiplex PCR, and its TCRdb copy is limited to in-frame clones, with some not included. The profile covers 14,000 or so clones, with about 80% appearing a single time and around 44% taken by the ten largest. Source: CD4+ or CD8+ T cells sorted from blood, taken in a trial of the OX40 agonist ivuxolimab. The receptors here all came from an adult with an advanced solid tumor such as melanoma, head and neck, liver or kidney cancer.

The chain joins TRBV9 to TRBJ2-1; no firm D call. V gave up 3 bases and J gave up 4 bases, with 5 bases separating them. This CDR3 comprises 12 residues. CDR1 is SGDLS, CDR2 YYNGEE, per germline. CDR3 nucleotides: TGTGCCAGCAGCGGGGTTTACAATGAGCAGTTCTTC. Residues: CASSGVYNEQFF.

This chain connects TRBV6-4 to TRBJ2-1; 7 bases align to TRBD2. The trim removed 1 base at V and 0 bases at J, leaving 0 bases unmatched. The CDR3 is 15 residues long. CDR1 is MRHNA and CDR2 is SNTAGT in the germline V gene. The DNA for the CDR3 is TGTGCCAGCAGTGACTTAGCGGGCTCCTACAATGAGCAGTTCTTC. Its protein product is CASSDLAGSYNEQFF.

This sequence joins TRBV6-5 and TRBJ1-5; no firm D call. Germline V gene data show CDR1 as MNHEY and CDR2 as SVGAGI. The CDR3 is 13 residues long. V was pared by 3 bases and J by 7 bases, with 10 bases between. The CDR3: CASSYGFGQPQHF. CDR3 nucleotides: TGTGCCAGCAGTTATGGATTTGGGCAGCCCCAGCATTTT.

This chain connects TRBV7-8 to TRBJ2-1; D is ambiguous. The germline V and J ends were trimmed by 4 bases and 4 bases, with 5 bases remaining between them. Germline CDR1 SGHVS, CDR2 FQNEAQ. The CDR3 consists of 12 residues. The CDR3 DNA follows: TGTGCCAGCAGCTCACAGTACAATGAGCAGTTCTTC. This encodes CASSSQYNEQFF.

V gene TRBV7-9 combines with J gene TRBJ2-1; TRBD2 aligns across 12 bases. The V segment lost 3 bases and the J segment 4 bases; nucleotides outside the gene matches: 1. Germline values: CDR1 SEHNR, CDR2 FQNEAQ (reference sequence). The CDR3 length is 15 residues. This CDR3 reads CASSLTSGGYNEQFF. DNA of the CDR3: TGTGCCAGCAGCTTGACTAGCGGGGGTTACAATGAGCAGTTCTTC.

V and J are TRBV28 and TRBJ2-1; 14 nucleotides match TRBD2. Germline lookup yields CDR1 MDHEN and CDR2 SYDVKM. The V gene end was trimmed by 7 bases and the J gene end by 5 bases; junction bases not matched to a gene: 4. The CDR3 sequence is 15 residues long. The CDR3 region has the DNA TGTGCCAGCACAGGGACTAGCGGGAGAAACAATGAGCAGTTCTTC. Translated: CASTGTSGRNNEQFF.

This clone has only a few counts. The rearrangement joins TRBV6-1 to TRBJ2-7; 7 nucleotides line up with TRBD1. This CDR3 contains 14 residues. Germline trimming cut 6 bases from V and 0 bases from J; bases unmatched to any gene: 5. CDR1 is MNHNS and CDR2 is SASEGT in the germline V gene. CDR3 protein: CASSKRDSSYEQYF. CDR3 nucleotides: TGTGCCAGCAGCAAAAGGGACAGCTCCTACGAGCAGTACTTC.

The rearrangement uses TRBV6-1 and TRBJ1-1; D uncertain. The germline CDR1 and CDR2 sequences are MNHNS and SASEGT. The CDR3 sequence is 14 residues long. The V end was cut by 7 bases, the J end by 0 bases, with 12 bases between. Written as DNA, the CDR3 is TGTGCCAGCACCGAAAGGGTCATGAACACTGAAGCTTTCTTT. Translated: CASTERVMNTEAFF.

The chain carries TRBV7-6 and TRBJ2-7; D not certain. The CDR3 loop spans 15 amino acids. Germline loops: CDR1 SGHVS, CDR2 FNYEAQ. V was shortened by 7 bases and J by 3 bases, with 19 bases between the two germline ends. The CDR3 nucleotides read TGTGCCAGCACCACGTTCCCGCAAGACGGCTACGAGCAGTACTTC. Amino acids: CASTTFPQDGYEQYF.

V is TRBV5-6 and J is TRBJ2-5; the match to TRBD1 covers 10 bases. Germline lookup yields CDR1 SGHDT and CDR2 YYEEEE. With 4 bases clipped from V and 5 bases from J, the junction kept 5 bases outside the gene matches. This CDR3 is built from 14 residues. The CDR3 loop is CASSTTGGRETQYF. The CDR3 region has the DNA TGTGCCAGCAGCACGACAGGGGGCAGGGAGACCCAGTACTTC.

V and J are TRBV5-6 and TRBJ2-1; D is possibly TRBD1 (6 bases). The ends were cut back, 2 bases at V and 7 bases at J, with 13 bases in the middle. This CDR3 region has 14 residues. Germline assignment: CDR1 SGHDT and CDR2 YYEEEE. The CDR3 DNA reads as TGTGCCAGCAGCTTAGACCCCACAGGGAATGAGCAGTTCTTC. Its protein product is CASSLDPTGNEQFF.

The chain links TRBV9 to TRBJ1-1; 10 bases line up with TRBD1. The CDR3 contains 14 residues. Germline CDR1 SGDLS, CDR2 YYNGEE. The junction had 4 bases not matched to a gene; V was cut back by 5 bases and J by 3 bases. The CDR3: CASSAGTGDTEAFF. Written as DNA, the CDR3 is TGTGCCAGCAGTGCCGGGACAGGGGACACTGAAGCTTTCTTT.

The chain joins TRBV28 to TRBJ1-2; the D is unclear. Trimming took 5 bases from V and 8 from J, leaving 18 bases between them. The germline V gene encodes CDR1 MDHEN and CDR2 SYDVKM. This CDR3 has 14 residues. Here the CDR3 reads CASSLRFVPQGYTF. CDR3 nucleotides: TGTGCCAGCAGTCTGCGATTTGTACCTCAGGGCTACACCTTC.